The source of this TCR beta chain is a study of blood T cell repertoires in COVID-19. Across the study: Material from acute and convalescent COVID-19 was sourced from the United States, Italy and Spain. PBMCs, B-cell-depleted T cells, or T cells were the source of the cDNA or gDNA that made up the material.

Trimming at V came to 6 bases and at J to 3 bases, leaving 4 bases not matched to a gene. Looked up from germline, CDR1 is MNHEY and CDR2 is SVGAGI. The CDR3 covers 13 residues. Authors' data handling: Researchers report that nucleated cell counts were estimated from reference gene primer amplification. Measured with immunoSEQ multiplex PCR; TCRdb has only the in-frame clones, and not every one. V and J calls and clone size are as listed in that table; D and trimming were resolved from the DNA. The data show 100,000 to 150,000 clones, 70% to 80% seen once. The TCR comes from a man between 35 and 55 years old with active or convalescent COVID-19. Source material: peripheral blood. The chain is built from TRBV6-5 and TRBJ1-1, with 7 bases fitting TRBD1. CDR3 region: CASSSGTDTEAFF. CDR3 DNA: TGTGCCAGCAGCTCCGGGACAGACACTGAAGCTTTCTTT.